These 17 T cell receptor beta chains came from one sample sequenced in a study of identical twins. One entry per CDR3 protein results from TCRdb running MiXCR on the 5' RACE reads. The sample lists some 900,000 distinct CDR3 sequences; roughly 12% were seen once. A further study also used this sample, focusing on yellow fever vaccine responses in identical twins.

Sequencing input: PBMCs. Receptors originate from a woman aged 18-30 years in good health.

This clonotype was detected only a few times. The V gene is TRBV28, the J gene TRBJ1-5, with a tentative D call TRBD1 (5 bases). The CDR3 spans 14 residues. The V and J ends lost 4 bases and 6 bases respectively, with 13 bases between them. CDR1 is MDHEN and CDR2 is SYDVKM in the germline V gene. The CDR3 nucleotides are TGTGCCAGCAGTTCCGGACTTAGGGGTCAGCCCCAGCATTTT. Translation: CASSSGLRGQPQHF.

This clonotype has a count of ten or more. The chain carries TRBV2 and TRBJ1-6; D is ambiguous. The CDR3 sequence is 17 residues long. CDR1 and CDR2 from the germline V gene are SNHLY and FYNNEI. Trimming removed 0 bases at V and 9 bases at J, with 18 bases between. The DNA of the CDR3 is TGTGCCAGCAGTGAAGCAATCCAGCTATGGGATGGTTCACCCCTCCACTTT. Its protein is CASSEAIQLWDGSPLHF.

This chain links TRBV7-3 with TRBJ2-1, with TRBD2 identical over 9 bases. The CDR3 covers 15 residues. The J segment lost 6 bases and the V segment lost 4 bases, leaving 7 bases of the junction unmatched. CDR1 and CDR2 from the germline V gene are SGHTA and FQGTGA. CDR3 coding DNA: TGTGCCAGCAGCTCCTCTAGCGGGATGGCCAATGAGCAGTTCTTC. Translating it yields CASSSSSGMANEQFF.

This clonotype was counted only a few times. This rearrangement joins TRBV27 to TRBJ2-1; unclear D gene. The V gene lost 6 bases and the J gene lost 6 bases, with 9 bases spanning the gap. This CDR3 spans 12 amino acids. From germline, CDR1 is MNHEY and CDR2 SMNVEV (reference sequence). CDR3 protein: CASRAALNEQFF. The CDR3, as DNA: TGTGCCAGCAGGGCCGCCCTCAATGAGCAGTTCTTC.

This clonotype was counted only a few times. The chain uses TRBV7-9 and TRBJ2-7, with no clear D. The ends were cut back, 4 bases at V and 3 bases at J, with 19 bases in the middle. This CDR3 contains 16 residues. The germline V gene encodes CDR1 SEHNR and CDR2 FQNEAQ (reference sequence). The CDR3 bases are TGTGCCAGCAGCTCAGATTCTCGGGCCTTAGGCTACGAGCAGTACTTC. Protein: CASSSDSRALGYEQYF.

CDR3 nucleotide sequence: TGCAGTGCCACACACGGAGGCACCGGGGAGCTGTTTTTT. It specifies CSATHGGTGELFF. The chain carries TRBV20-1 and TRBJ2-2; D perhaps matches TRBD2 (5 bases). The CDR3 spans 13 residues. V gave up 6 bases and J gave up 4 bases, with 12 bases separating them. Germline V gives CDR1 DFQATT, CDR2 SNEGSKA (reference sequence).

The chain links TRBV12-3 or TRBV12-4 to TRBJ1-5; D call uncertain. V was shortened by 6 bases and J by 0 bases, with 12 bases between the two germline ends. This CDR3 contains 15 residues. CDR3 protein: CASSLREYSNQPQHF. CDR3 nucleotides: TGTGCCAGCAGCCTGCGGGAGTATAGCAATCAGCCCCAGCATTTT.

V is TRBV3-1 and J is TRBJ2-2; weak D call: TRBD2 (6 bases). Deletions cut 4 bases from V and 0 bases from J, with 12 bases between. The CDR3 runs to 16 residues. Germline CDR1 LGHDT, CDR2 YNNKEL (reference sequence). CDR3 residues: CASSLLWGANTGELFF. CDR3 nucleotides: TGTGCCAGCAGCCTCTTGTGGGGGGCGAACACCGGGGAGCTGTTTTTT. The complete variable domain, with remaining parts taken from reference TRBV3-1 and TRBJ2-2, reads DTAVSQTPKYLVTQMGNDKSIKCEQNLGHDTMYWYKQDSKKFLKIMFSYNNKELIINETVPNRFSPKSPDKAHLNLHINSLELGDSAVYFCASSLLWGANTGELFFGEGSRLTVL.

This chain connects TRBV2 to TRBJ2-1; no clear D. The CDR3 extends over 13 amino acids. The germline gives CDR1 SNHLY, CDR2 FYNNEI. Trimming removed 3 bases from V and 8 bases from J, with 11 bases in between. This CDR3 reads CASSDPYVDEQFF. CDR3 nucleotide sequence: TGTGCCAGCAGTGATCCCTACGTCGATGAGCAGTTCTTC.

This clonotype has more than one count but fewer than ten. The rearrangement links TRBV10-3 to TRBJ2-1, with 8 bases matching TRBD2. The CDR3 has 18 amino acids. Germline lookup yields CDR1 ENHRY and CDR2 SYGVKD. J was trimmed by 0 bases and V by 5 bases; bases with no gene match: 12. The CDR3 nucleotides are TGTGCCATCAGTAAGAGTAGCGGGGAAACCCCCTCCTACAATGAGCAGTTCTTC. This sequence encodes CAISKSSGETPSYNEQFF.

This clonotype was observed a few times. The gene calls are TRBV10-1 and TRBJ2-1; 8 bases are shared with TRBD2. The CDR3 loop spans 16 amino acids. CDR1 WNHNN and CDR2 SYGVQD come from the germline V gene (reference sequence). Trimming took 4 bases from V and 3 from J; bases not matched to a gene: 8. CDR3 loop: CASSAIIAGRYNEQFF. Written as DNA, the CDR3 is TGCGCCAGCAGTGCGATCATAGCGGGACGCTACAATGAGCAGTTCTTC.

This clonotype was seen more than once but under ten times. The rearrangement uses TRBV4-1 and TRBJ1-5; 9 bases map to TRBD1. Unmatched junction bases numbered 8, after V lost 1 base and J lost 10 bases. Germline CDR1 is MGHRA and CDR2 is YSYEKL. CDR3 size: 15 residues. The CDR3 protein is CASSQGGTGIRPQHF. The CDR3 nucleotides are TGCGCCAGCAGCCAAGGTGGGACAGGGATTAGACCCCAGCATTTT.

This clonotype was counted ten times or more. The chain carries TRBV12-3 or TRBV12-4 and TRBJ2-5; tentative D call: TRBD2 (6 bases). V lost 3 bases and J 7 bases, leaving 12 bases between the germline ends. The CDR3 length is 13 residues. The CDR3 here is CASSFGTWGTQYF. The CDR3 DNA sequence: TGTGCCAGCAGTTTCGGGACTTGGGGGACCCAGTACTTC.

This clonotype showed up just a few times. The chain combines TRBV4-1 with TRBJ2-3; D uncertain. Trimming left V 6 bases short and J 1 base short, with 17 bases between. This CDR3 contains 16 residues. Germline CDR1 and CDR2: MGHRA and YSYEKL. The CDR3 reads CASRAMGHQGTDTQYF. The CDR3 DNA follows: TGCGCCAGCAGGGCCATGGGCCACCAGGGCACAGATACGCAGTATTTT.

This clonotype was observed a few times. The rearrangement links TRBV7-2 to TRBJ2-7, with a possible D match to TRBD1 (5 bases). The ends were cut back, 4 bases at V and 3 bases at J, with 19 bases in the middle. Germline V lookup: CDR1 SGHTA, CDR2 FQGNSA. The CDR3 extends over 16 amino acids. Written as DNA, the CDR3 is TGTGCCAGCAGCTCCCCAGAATTACCAGGGTTCTACGAGCAGTACGTC. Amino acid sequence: CASSSPELPGFYEQYV.

The CDR3 loop reads CATSSSWVQGSTNEKLFF. The CDR3 nucleotides are TGTGCCACCAGCAGTAGTTGGGTTCAGGGTTCAACTAATGAAAAACTGTTTTTT. This chain connects TRBV15 to TRBJ1-4; D possibly corresponds to TRBD1 (5 bases). Germline-derived CDR1 and CDR2 are LNHNV and YYDKDF (reference sequence). V gave up 3 bases and J gave up 0 bases, with 17 bases separating them. The CDR3 consists of 18 residues.

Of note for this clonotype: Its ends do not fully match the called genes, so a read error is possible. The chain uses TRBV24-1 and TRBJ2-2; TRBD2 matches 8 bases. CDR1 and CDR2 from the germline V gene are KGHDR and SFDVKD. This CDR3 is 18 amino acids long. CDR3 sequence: CATSGRGSDSKDTRELFF. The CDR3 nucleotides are TGTGCCACGAGCGGGAGAGGATCCGATTCCAAGGACACCAGGGAGCTGTTTTTT.